This T cell receptor (beta chain) was sequenced in a study of cytomegalovirus exposure and HLA in healthy donors. The PCR was carried out with 60 Vbeta primers and 13 Jbeta primers. Clones were read by immunoSEQ multiplex PCR, and TCRdb kept only the in-frame ones, dropping some. The sample records 100,000 to 120,000 clones, roughly 80% being singletons. The germline CDR1 and CDR2 sequences are SGHNT and YENEEA. CDR3 length: 14 residues. V shed 5 bases, J shed 6 bases, and the junction held 8 bases outside the gene matches. This clone was detected only once. The sequenced material came from PBMCs. The chain uses TRBV11-3 and TRBJ2-7; 9 bases fit TRBD1. This clonotype was sampled from a woman aged 40 to 50 in good health and CMV-seropositive. The CDR3 is CASSPGQGTGEQYF. The CDR3 coding sequence is TGTGCCAGCAGCCCTGGACAGGGGACGGGCGAGCAGTACTTC.